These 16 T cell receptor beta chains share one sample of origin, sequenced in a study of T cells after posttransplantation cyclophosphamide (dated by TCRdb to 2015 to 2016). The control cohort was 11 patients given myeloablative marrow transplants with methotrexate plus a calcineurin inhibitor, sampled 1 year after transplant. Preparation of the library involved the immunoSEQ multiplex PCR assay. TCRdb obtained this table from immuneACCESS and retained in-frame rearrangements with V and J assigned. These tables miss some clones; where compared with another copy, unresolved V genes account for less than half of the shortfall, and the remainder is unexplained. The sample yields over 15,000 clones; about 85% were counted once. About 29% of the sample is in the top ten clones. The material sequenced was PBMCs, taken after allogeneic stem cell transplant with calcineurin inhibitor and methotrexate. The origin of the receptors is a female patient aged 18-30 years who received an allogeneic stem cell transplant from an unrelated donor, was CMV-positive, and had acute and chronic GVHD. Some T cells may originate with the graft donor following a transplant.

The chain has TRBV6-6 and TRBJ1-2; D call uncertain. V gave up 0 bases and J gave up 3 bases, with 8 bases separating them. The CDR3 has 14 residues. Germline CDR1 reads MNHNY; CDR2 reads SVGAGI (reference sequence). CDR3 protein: CASSYSAEDYGYTF. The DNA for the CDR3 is TGTGCCAGCAGTTACTCGGCGGAGGACTATGGCTACACCTTC.

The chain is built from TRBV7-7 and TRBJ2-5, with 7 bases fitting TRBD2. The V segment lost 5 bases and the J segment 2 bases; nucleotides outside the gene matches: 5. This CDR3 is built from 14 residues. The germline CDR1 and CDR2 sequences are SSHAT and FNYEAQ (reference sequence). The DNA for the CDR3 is TGTGCCAGCAGCCGTGGGGGGGGGCAAGAGACCCAGTACTTC. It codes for CASSRGGGQETQYF.

CDR3 coding DNA: TGTGCCAGCAGTGAAGACATGAACACTGAAGCTTTCTTT. Amino acid sequence: CASSEDMNTEAFF. V gene TRBV2 combines with J gene TRBJ1-1; D not resolved. CDR1 is SNHLY, CDR2 FYNNEI, per germline. The CDR3 length is 13 residues. V lost 1 base to trimming and J lost 0 bases, with 3 bases between them.

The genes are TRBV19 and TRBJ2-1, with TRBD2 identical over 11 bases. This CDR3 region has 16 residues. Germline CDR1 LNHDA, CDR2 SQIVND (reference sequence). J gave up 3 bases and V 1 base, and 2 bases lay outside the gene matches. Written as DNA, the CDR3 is TGTGCCAGTAGTATAGGTGGGACTAGCGGCTACAATGAGCAGTTCTTC. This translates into CASSIGGTSGYNEQFF.

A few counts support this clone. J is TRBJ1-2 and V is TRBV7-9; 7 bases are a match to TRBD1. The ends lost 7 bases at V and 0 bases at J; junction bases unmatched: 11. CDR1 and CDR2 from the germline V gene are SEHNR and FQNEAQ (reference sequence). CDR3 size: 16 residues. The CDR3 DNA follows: TGTGCCAGCACCTCGGACAGGAGATTCTCTAACTATGGCTACACCTTC. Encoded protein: CASTSDRRFSNYGYTF.

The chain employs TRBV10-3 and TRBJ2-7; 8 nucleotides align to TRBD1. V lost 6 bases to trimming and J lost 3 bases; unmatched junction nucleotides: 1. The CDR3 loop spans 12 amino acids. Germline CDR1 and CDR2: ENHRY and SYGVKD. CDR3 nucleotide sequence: TGTGCCATCAGACAGGGGGGCTACGAGCAGTACTTC. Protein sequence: CAIRQGGYEQYF.

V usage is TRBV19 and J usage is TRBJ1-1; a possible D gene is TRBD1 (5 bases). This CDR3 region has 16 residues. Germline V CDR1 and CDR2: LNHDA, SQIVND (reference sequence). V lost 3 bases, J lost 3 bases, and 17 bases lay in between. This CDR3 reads CASSMGGEGLDTEAFF. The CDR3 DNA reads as TGTGCCAGTAGTATGGGGGGGGAAGGTCTGGACACTGAAGCTTTCTTT.

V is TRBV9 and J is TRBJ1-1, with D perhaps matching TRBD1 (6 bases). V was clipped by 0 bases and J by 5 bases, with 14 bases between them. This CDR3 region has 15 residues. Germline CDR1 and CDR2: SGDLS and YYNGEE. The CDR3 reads CASSVAAGVRTEAFF. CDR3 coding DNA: TGTGCCAGCAGCGTAGCGGCAGGGGTGAGGACTGAAGCTTTCTTT.

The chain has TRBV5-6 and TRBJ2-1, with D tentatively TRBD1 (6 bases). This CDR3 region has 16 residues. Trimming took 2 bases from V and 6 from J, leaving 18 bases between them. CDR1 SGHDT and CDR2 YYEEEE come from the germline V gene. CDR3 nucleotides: TGTGCCAGCAGCTTATCAGGACACAAAGGGGGCAATGAGCAGTTCTTC. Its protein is CASSLSGHKGGNEQFF. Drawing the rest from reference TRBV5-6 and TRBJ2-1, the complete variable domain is DAGVTQSPTHLIKTRGQQVTLRCSPKSGHDTVSWYQQALGQGPQFIFQYYEEEERQRGNFPDRFSGHQFPNYSSELNVNALLLGDSALYLCASSLSGHKGGNEQFFGPGTRLTVL.

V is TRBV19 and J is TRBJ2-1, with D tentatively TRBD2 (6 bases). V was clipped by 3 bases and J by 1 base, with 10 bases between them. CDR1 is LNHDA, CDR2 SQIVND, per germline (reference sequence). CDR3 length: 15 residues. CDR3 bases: TGTGCCAGTAGTATTAGTGGGAGGTCCTACAATGAGCAGTTCTTC. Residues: CASSISGRSYNEQFF.

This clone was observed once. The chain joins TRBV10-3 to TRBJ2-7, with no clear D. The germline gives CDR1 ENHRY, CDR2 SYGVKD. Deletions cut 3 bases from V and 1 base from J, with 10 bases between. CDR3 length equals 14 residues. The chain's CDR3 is CAISEGRSSYEQYF. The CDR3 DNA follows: TGTGCCATCAGTGAAGGCAGGTCTTCCTACGAGCAGTACTTC.

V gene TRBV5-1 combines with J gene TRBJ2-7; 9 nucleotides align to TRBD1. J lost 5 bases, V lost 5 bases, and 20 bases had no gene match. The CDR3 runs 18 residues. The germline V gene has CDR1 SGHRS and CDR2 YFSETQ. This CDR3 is CASRRKDLGGQGGHEQYF. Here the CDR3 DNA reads TGCGCCAGCAGACGGAAGGACCTCGGGGGACAGGGTGGGCACGAGCAGTACTTC.

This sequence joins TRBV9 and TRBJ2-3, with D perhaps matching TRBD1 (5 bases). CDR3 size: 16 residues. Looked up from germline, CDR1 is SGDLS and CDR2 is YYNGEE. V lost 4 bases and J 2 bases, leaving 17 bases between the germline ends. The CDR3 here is CASSPWGGQSTDTQYF. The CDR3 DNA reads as TGTGCCAGCAGCCCCTGGGGCGGTCAGTCCACAGATACGCAGTATTTT.

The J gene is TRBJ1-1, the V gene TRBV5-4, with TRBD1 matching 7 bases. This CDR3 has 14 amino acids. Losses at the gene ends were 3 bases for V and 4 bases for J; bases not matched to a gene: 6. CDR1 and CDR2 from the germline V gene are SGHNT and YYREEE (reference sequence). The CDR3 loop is CASSSAEGATEAFF. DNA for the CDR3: TGTGCCAGCAGCTCAGCAGAGGGGGCCACTGAAGCTTTCTTT.

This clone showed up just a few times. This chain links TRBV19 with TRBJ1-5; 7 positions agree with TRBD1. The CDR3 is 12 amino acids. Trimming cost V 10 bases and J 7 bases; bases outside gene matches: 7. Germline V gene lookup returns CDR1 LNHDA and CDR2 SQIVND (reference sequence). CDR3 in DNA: TGTGCCACAAAACAGGGGTCACAGCCCCAGCATTTT. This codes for CATKQGSQPQHF. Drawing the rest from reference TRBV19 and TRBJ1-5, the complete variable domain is DGGITQSPKYLFRKEGQNVTLSCEQNLNHDAMYWYRQDPGQGLRLIYYSQIVNDFQKGDIAEGYSVSREKKESFPLTVTSAQKNPTAFYLCATKQGSQPQHFGDGTRLSIL.

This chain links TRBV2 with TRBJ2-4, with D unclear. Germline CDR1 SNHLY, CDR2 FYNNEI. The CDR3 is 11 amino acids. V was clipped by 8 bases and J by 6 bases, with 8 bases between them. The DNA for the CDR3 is TGTGCCAGCCGGTACGGAAACATTCAGTACTTC. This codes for CASRYGNIQYF.